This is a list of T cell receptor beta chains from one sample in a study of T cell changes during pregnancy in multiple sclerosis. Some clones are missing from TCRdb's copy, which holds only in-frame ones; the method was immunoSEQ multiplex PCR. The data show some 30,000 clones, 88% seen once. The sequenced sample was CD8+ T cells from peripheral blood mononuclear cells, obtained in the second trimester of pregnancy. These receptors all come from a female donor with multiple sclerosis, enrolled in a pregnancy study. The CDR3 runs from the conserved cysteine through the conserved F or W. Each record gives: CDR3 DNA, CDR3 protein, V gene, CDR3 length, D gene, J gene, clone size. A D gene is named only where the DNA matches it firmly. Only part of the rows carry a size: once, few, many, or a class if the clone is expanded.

CDR3 DNA: TGTGCCAGTAGTCTTACATCAAGCTCTGGAAACACCATATATTTT
CDR3 protein: CASSLTSSSGNTIYF
V gene: TRBV19
CDR3 length: 15
D gene: .
J gene: TRBJ1-3
clone size: .

CDR3 DNA: TGCGCCAGCAGCATACAGGGTAACTATGGCTACACCTTC
CDR3 protein: CASSIQGNYGYTF
V gene: TRBV5-1
CDR3 length: 13
D gene: .
J gene: TRBJ1-2
clone size: few

CDR3 DNA: TGTGCCATCAGTGAGCCGGGGGGGCACTACAATGAGCAGTTCTTC
CDR3 protein: CAISEPGGHYNEQFF
V gene: TRBV6-4
CDR3 length: 15
D gene: TRBD2
J gene: TRBJ2-1
clone size: .

CDR3 DNA: TGTGCCAGCAGCCCCTGGGACAGCAACTATGGCTACACCTTC
CDR3 protein: CASSPWDSNYGYTF
V gene: TRBV9
CDR3 length: 14
D gene: TRBD1
J gene: TRBJ1-2
clone size: .

CDR3 DNA: TGTGCCAGCAGTCAAACTACAGGGGGGTCAGATACGCAGTATTTT
CDR3 protein: CASSQTTGGSDTQYF
V gene: TRBV6-5
CDR3 length: 15
D gene: TRBD1
J gene: TRBJ2-3
clone size: .

CDR3 DNA: TGCGCCAGCAGCTTGGCCCCGAGCGGACACCAAGAGACCCAGTACTTC
CDR3 protein: CASSLAPSGHQETQYF
V gene: TRBV5-1
CDR3 length: 16
D gene: .
J gene: TRBJ2-5
clone size: .

CDR3 DNA: TGTGCCAGCAGTTACGGACACGAAAACACTGAAGCTTTCTTT
CDR3 protein: CASSYGHENTEAFF
V gene: TRBV6-5
CDR3 length: 14
D gene: .
J gene: TRBJ1-1
clone size: .

CDR3 DNA: TGTGCCACCAGCAGAGCCGGGACAGGGCTGAACACCGGGGAGCTGTTTTTT
CDR3 protein: CATSRAGTGLNTGELFF
V gene: TRBV15
CDR3 length: 17
D gene: TRBD1
J gene: TRBJ2-2
clone size: few

CDR3 DNA: TGTGCCAGCAGGGGGCCCACCGGGGAGCTGTTTTTT
CDR3 protein: CASRGPTGELFF
V gene: TRBV19
CDR3 length: 12
D gene: TRBD1
J gene: TRBJ2-2
clone size: .

CDR3 DNA: TGCAGCGTTGAAGAGACAGGGGAAGCTTTCTTT
CDR3 protein: CSVEETGEAFF
V gene: TRBV29-1
CDR3 length: 11
D gene: TRBD1
J gene: TRBJ1-1
clone size: few

CDR3 DNA: TGTGCCAGCAGCGACAAGTATATTTTGGGGCGTGATGGCTACACCTTC
CDR3 protein: CASSDKYILGRDGYTF
V gene: TRBV11-2
CDR3 length: 16
D gene: .
J gene: TRBJ1-2
clone size: .

CDR3 DNA: TGTGCCAGCAGTGAGGAGGACAGCGTTGAAAAACTGTTTTTT
CDR3 protein: CASSEEDSVEKLFF
V gene: TRBV6-1
CDR3 length: 14
D gene: .
J gene: TRBJ1-4
clone size: few

CDR3 DNA: TGTGCCTGGAGTAGGTACAGGGGGCCAGGTCAGCCCCAGCATTTT
CDR3 protein: CAWSRYRGPGQPQHF
V gene: TRBV30
CDR3 length: 15
D gene: TRBD1
J gene: TRBJ1-5
clone size: .

CDR3 DNA: TGTGCCAGCAGCTTGGGGACGGGAACTGAAGCTTTCTTT
CDR3 protein: CASSLGTGTEAFF
V gene: TRBV5-6
CDR3 length: 13
D gene: .
J gene: TRBJ1-1
clone size: .

CDR3 DNA: TGTGCCAGCAGCGGCAGGGTTGGGGCCAACGTCCTGACTTTC
CDR3 protein: CASSGRVGANVLTF
V gene: TRBV7-8
CDR3 length: 14
D gene: .
J gene: TRBJ2-6
clone size: .

CDR3 DNA: TGTGCCAGCAGTGAACATATCTACGAGCAGTACTTC
CDR3 protein: CASSEHIYEQYF
V gene: TRBV6-1
CDR3 length: 12
D gene: .
J gene: TRBJ2-7
clone size: once

CDR3 DNA: TGTGCCAGCAGGCCCATCCTGTCAGCGGGGGGGCCGGTAAACGCAGATACGCAGTATTTT
CDR3 protein: CASRPILSAGGPVNADTQYF
V gene: TRBV28
CDR3 length: 20
D gene: TRBD2
J gene: TRBJ2-3
clone size: .

CDR3 DNA: TGTGCCAGCTCACCAATTGCCCAGGGGGCAACCGAGCAGTACTTC
CDR3 protein: CASSPIAQGATEQYF
V gene: TRBV18
CDR3 length: 15
D gene: TRBD1
J gene: TRBJ2-7
clone size: .

CDR3 DNA: TGCGCCAGCAGCCAAGCTCTAGCGGGGGGGCCTTCAGATACGCAGTATTTT
CDR3 protein: CASSQALAGGPSDTQYF
V gene: TRBV4-3
CDR3 length: 17
D gene: TRBD2
J gene: TRBJ2-3
clone size: few

CDR3 DNA: TGTGCCAGCCTATCCCCGAGGTCTGGCTACACCTTC
CDR3 protein: CASLSPRSGYTF
V gene: TRBV11-2
CDR3 length: 12
D gene: .
J gene: TRBJ1-2
clone size: .

CDR3 DNA: TGTGCCAGCAGTATTGGCGGGGGGGGCACAGATACGCAGTATTTT
CDR3 protein: CASSIGGGGTDTQYF
V gene: TRBV6-4
CDR3 length: 15
D gene: TRBD2
J gene: TRBJ2-3
clone size: once

CDR3 DNA: TGTGCCAGCAGCCAGAGGGCAGACACAGATACGCAGTATTTT
CDR3 protein: CASSQRADTDTQYF
V gene: TRBV9
CDR3 length: 14
D gene: .
J gene: TRBJ2-3
clone size: .

CDR3 DNA: TGTGCCAGCAGCTTACCCGGGACAGGGGGCGAGACCCAGTACTTC
CDR3 protein: CASSLPGTGGETQYF
V gene: TRBV11-2
CDR3 length: 15
D gene: TRBD1
J gene: TRBJ2-5
clone size: .

CDR3 DNA: TGTGCCATCAGTGAGTCTGAAGGGGGTTCCACTGAAGCTTTCTTT
CDR3 protein: CAISESEGGSTEAFF
V gene: TRBV10-3
CDR3 length: 15
D gene: .
J gene: TRBJ1-1
clone size: .

CDR3 DNA: TGTGCCAGCAGTCCGTGGACAGGGGGAGAGACCCAGTACTTC
CDR3 protein: CASSPWTGGETQYF
V gene: TRBV27
CDR3 length: 14
D gene: TRBD1
J gene: TRBJ2-5
clone size: few

CDR3 DNA: TGTGCCAGCAGTGTGTGGGAGTTTGATAATTCACCCCTCCACTTT
CDR3 protein: CASSVWEFDNSPLHF
V gene: TRBV6-1
CDR3 length: 15
D gene: .
J gene: TRBJ1-6
clone size: .

CDR3 DNA: TGTGCCAGCAGTTACACGGCAGGGGCGTACGAGCAGTACTTC
CDR3 protein: CASSYTAGAYEQYF
V gene: TRBV6-5
CDR3 length: 14
D gene: .
J gene: TRBJ2-7
clone size: .

CDR3 DNA: TGTGCCAGCAGTGGGACAGGGGATAATTCACCCCTCCACTTT
CDR3 protein: CASSGTGDNSPLHF
V gene: TRBV6-5
CDR3 length: 14
D gene: TRBD1
J gene: TRBJ1-6
clone size: .

CDR3 DNA: TGTGCCAGCAGGATTGACAGTGAATATTACAATGAGCAGTTCTTC
CDR3 protein: CASRIDSEYYNEQFF
V gene: TRBV6-5
CDR3 length: 15
D gene: .
J gene: TRBJ2-1
clone size: once

CDR3 DNA: TGCGCCAGCAGTCAATCTGTGAGGGCTAAGGTTGACACTGAAGCTTTCTTT
CDR3 protein: CASSQSVRAKVDTEAFF
V gene: TRBV23-1
CDR3 length: 17
D gene: .
J gene: TRBJ1-1
clone size: .

CDR3 DNA: TGCGCCAGCAGCTTGGGGACTAGCGGGGTTCGGCAGTACTTC
CDR3 protein: CASSLGTSGVRQYF
V gene: TRBV5-1
CDR3 length: 14
D gene: TRBD2
J gene: TRBJ2-7
clone size: .

CDR3 DNA: TGTGCCAGCAGTGACTCTAGCGGGGGGGCCAATGAGCAGTTCTTC
CDR3 protein: CASSDSSGGANEQFF
V gene: TRBV6-4
CDR3 length: 15
D gene: TRBD2
J gene: TRBJ2-1
clone size: medium-sized

CDR3 DNA: TGCGCCAGCAGCCAAACCCGGGGGACAGTCACTGAAGCTTTCTTT
CDR3 protein: CASSQTRGTVTEAFF
V gene: TRBV4-1
CDR3 length: 15
D gene: TRBD1
J gene: TRBJ1-1
clone size: .

CDR3 DNA: TGTGCCAGCAGCCAGCCGGGACAGGGGAGAGATACGCAGTATTTT
CDR3 protein: CASSQPGQGRDTQYF
V gene: TRBV5-6
CDR3 length: 15
D gene: TRBD1
J gene: TRBJ2-3
clone size: .

CDR3 DNA: TGTGCCAGCAGCTTAGGACCAAGGACAAACCCTGAAAAACTGTTTTTT
CDR3 protein: CASSLGPRTNPEKLFF
V gene: TRBV13
CDR3 length: 16
D gene: .
J gene: TRBJ1-4
clone size: .

CDR3 DNA: TGTGCCAGCAGCTTTGCCGGTAACTATGGCTACACCTTC
CDR3 protein: CASSFAGNYGYTF
V gene: TRBV7-9
CDR3 length: 13
D gene: .
J gene: TRBJ1-2
clone size: .

CDR3 DNA: TGTGCCAGCAGTTTACCGGCCGGGGAGCAGTTCTTC
CDR3 protein: CASSLPAGEQFF
V gene: TRBV27
CDR3 length: 12
D gene: .
J gene: TRBJ2-1
clone size: .

CDR3 DNA: TGTGCCAGCAGTGAGAGGGACAATCAGCCCCAGCATTTT
CDR3 protein: CASSERDNQPQHF
V gene: TRBV6-4
CDR3 length: 13
D gene: .
J gene: TRBJ1-5
clone size: many

CDR3 DNA: TGTGCCAGCAGCCAGGAGACAGTGAACACTGAAGCTTTCTTT
CDR3 protein: CASSQETVNTEAFF
V gene: TRBV11-2
CDR3 length: 14
D gene: .
J gene: TRBJ1-1
clone size: .

CDR3 DNA: TGTGCCAGCAGTTTACATAGGAGTTATGGCTACACCTTC
CDR3 protein: CASSLHRSYGYTF
V gene: TRBV27
CDR3 length: 13
D gene: .
J gene: TRBJ1-2
clone size: .

CDR3 DNA: TGCGCCAGCAGCCAAGATACGCGGGGGCGCACAGATACGCAGTATTTT
CDR3 protein: CASSQDTRGRTDTQYF
V gene: TRBV4-1
CDR3 length: 16
D gene: .
J gene: TRBJ2-3
clone size: once

CDR3 DNA: TGTGCCAGCAGCTTAGGGCCATCCCGGGACAGGGGGTACTTC
CDR3 protein: CASSLGPSRDRGYF
V gene: TRBV7-9
CDR3 length: 14
D gene: TRBD1
J gene: TRBJ2-7
clone size: .